Presented here are 27 T cell receptor beta chains from one specimen sequenced in a study of cytomegalovirus exposure and HLA in healthy donors. Vbeta (60) and Jbeta (13) primers were used in the PCR. TCRdb's table, derived via immunoSEQ multiplex PCR, lists solely in-frame clones and lacks some. The sample records 150,000 to 200,000 clones, about four fifths being singletons. The sequenced sample consisted of PBMCs. Every receptor here comes from a woman aged 40 to 50 in good health and CMV-seronegative.

The CDR3, as DNA: TGTGCCAGCAGTGATGAGCGGGAGTACCATGAGCAGTTCTTC. Translation: CASSDEREYHEQFF. The chain links TRBV2 to TRBJ2-1; 8 positions agree with TRBD2. This CDR3 is built from 14 residues. Germline CDR1 SNHLY, CDR2 FYNNEI. Unmatched junction bases numbered 6, after V lost 3 bases and J lost 8 bases. Using reference TRBV2 and TRBJ2-1 for the parts outside the CDR3, the full variable domain is EPEVTQTPSHQVTQMGQEVILRCVPISNHLYFYWYRQILGQKVEFLVSFYNNEISEKSEIFDDQFSVERPDGSNFTLKIRSTKLEDSAMYFCASSDEREYHEQFFGPGTRLTVL.

V is TRBV2 and J is TRBJ1-2, with TRBD1 matching over 8 bases. The CDR3 contains 11 residues. CDR1 SNHLY and CDR2 FYNNEI come from the germline V gene. Unmatched junction bases numbered 2, after V lost 6 bases and J lost 8 bases. The CDR3 here is CASRWDRGYTF. CDR3 bases: TGTGCCAGCAGGTGGGACAGGGGCTACACCTTC.

V usage is TRBV5-8 and J usage is TRBJ2-1, with 11 bases aligning to TRBD2. The J segment lost 9 bases and the V segment lost 0 bases, leaving 17 bases of the junction unmatched. Germline-derived CDR1 and CDR2 are SGHTS and YDEGEE. There are 19 residues in the CDR3. The CDR3 DNA is TGTGCCAGCAGCTTGGTGGGGGGACTGGACTTACTAGCGGGAGCTGAGCAGTTCTTC. Translated: CASSLVGGLDLLAGAEQFF.

V is TRBV7-6 and J is TRBJ2-6; TRBD2 is a possible D gene (6 bases). V was clipped by 3 bases and J by 4 bases, with 19 bases between them. The CDR3 contains 18 residues. In germline, CDR1 is SGHVS, CDR2 FNYEAQ. CDR3 amino acids: CASSLTEGRLSGANVLTF. The CDR3 region has the DNA TGTGCCAGCAGCTTGACCGAGGGGAGGCTGTCCGGGGCCAACGTCCTGACTTTC.

The chain joins TRBV30 to TRBJ2-1; TRBD2 matches 9 bases. Trimming took 2 bases from V and 3 from J; bases not matched to a gene: 8. In germline, CDR1 is GTSNPN, CDR2 SVGIG (reference sequence). This CDR3 region has 16 residues. CDR3 loop: CAWSIGAGGYYNEQFF. The DNA of the CDR3 is TGTGCCTGGAGTATAGGAGCGGGAGGATACTACAATGAGCAGTTCTTC.

J is TRBJ2-3 and V is TRBV7-3; a weak D match, TRBD1 (6 bases). V lost 3 bases and J 2 bases, leaving 9 bases between the germline ends. CDR1 SGHTA and CDR2 FQGTGA come from the germline V gene. This CDR3 contains 14 residues. The CDR3 DNA follows: TGTGCCAGCAGCTTCGGACAGTACACAGATACGCAGTATTTT. It encodes CASSFGQYTDTQYF. Full variable domain (rest looked up from reference TRBV7-3 and TRBJ2-3): GAGVSQTPSNKVTEKGKYVELRCDPISGHTALYWYRQSLGQGPEFLIYFQGTGAADDSGLPNDRFFAVRPEGSVSTLKIQRTERGDSAVYLCASSFGQYTDTQYFGPGTRLTVL.

This clone was picked up one time. The chain couples TRBV28 to TRBJ2-7, with TRBD2 matching 10 bases. After removal of 5 bases from V and 4 bases from J, the junction contained 8 bases not matched to a gene. This CDR3 is 15 amino acids long. CDR1 and CDR2 (germline): MDHEN, SYDVKM. The CDR3 protein is CASSGPGLARYEQYV. CDR3 coding DNA: TGTGCCAGCAGTGGACCGGGACTAGCGAGATACGAGCAGTACGTC.

There are a few counts of this clone. The chain carries TRBV11-2 and TRBJ2-1, with 11 bases identical to TRBD2. Looked up from germline, CDR1 is SGHAT and CDR2 is FQNNGV. V trimming: 5 bases; J trimming: 12 bases; junction bases outside the gene matches: 15. The CDR3 extends over 16 amino acids. In DNA form, the CDR3 reads TGTGCCAGCAGCCCTCTAGCGGGAGGTCGCGGGACGGCGCAGTTCTTC. It codes for CASSPLAGGRGTAQFF.

The rearrangement uses TRBV5-8 and TRBJ2-1; TRBD2 aligns across 7 bases. V shed 4 bases, J shed 3 bases, and the junction held 7 bases outside the gene matches. This CDR3 region has 15 residues. Germline CDR1 SGHTS, CDR2 YDEGEE. CDR3 protein: CASSRGTSVYNEQFF. The CDR3 nucleotides read TGTGCCAGCAGCAGGGGAACTAGCGTCTACAATGAGCAGTTCTTC.

The chain carries TRBV9 and TRBJ2-1; 11 bases are shared with TRBD1. Germline loops: CDR1 SGDLS, CDR2 YYNGEE. V shed 2 bases and J 3 bases; nucleotides not matched to a gene: 1. This CDR3 region has 15 residues. The CDR3 loop reads CASSVGTGGYNEQFF. CDR3 sequence (DNA): TGTGCCAGCAGCGTCGGGACAGGGGGCTACAATGAGCAGTTCTTC.

The genes are TRBV5-1 and TRBJ2-5, with 11 bases that match TRBD1. This CDR3 contains 15 residues. CDR1 and CDR2 (germline): SGHRS, YFSETQ. J was trimmed by 6 bases and V by 0 bases; bases with no gene match: 4. CDR3 residues: CASSLGTGGMKTQYF. CDR3 DNA sequence: TGCGCCAGCAGCTTGGGGACAGGGGGCATGAAGACCCAGTACTTC. Full variable domain (missing parts from reference TRBV5-1 and TRBJ2-5): KAGVTQTPRYLIKTRGQQVTLSCSPISGHRSVSWYQQTPGQGLQFLFEYFSETQRNKGNFPGRFSGRQFSNSRSEMNVSTLELGDSALYLCASSLGTGGMKTQYFGPGTRLLVL.

This chain uses TRBV11-1 with TRBJ2-3; 8 positions match TRBD2. The CDR3 extends over 14 amino acids. The germline V gene has CDR1 SGHAT and CDR2 FQDESV (reference sequence). V shed 6 bases and J 6 bases; nucleotides not matched to a gene: 8. CDR3 in amino acids: CASSTQRELDTQYF. CDR3 bases: TGTGCCAGCAGTACGCAGCGGGAGTTGGATACGCAGTATTTT.

The rearrangement links TRBV6-6 to TRBJ2-7, with TRBD2 identical over 10 bases. Germline CDR1 is MNHNY and CDR2 is SVGAGI (reference sequence). After removal of 0 bases from V and 0 bases from J, the junction contained 2 bases not matched to a gene. The CDR3 is 16 amino acids. CDR3 nucleotides: TGTGCCAGCAGTTACTCCACTAGCGGGACCTCCTACGAGCAGTACTTC. Amino acids: CASSYSTSGTSYEQYF.

This rearrangement joins TRBV2 to TRBJ1-5; D gene unclear. In germline, CDR1 is SNHLY, CDR2 FYNNEI. CDR3 length equals 14 residues. V was trimmed by 3 bases and J by 1 base, leaving 7 bases between them. The CDR3 DNA reads TGTGCCAGCAGTGAGTACAGAAGCAATCAGCCCCAGCATTTT. Amino acids: CASSEYRSNQPQHF.

The gene calls are TRBV30 and TRBJ1-5, with 9 positions matching TRBD1. This CDR3 spans 13 amino acids. The V and J ends lost 7 bases and 6 bases, in that order; junction bases with no gene match: 7. Germline values: CDR1 GTSNPN, CDR2 SVGIG (reference sequence). The CDR3 DNA follows: TGTGCCTCTAACAGGGGGCGCGGTCAGCCCCAGCATTTT. As protein: CASNRGRGQPQHF.

The V call is TRBV5-4, the J call TRBJ2-4, with 10 bases that match TRBD1. V lost 4 bases to trimming and J lost 2 bases; unmatched junction nucleotides: 3. The CDR3 is 15 amino acids. Germline CDR1 reads SGHNT; CDR2 reads YYREEE (reference sequence). The CDR3 sequence: CASSPDRGTKNIQYF. CDR3 DNA sequence: TGTGCCAGCAGCCCGGACAGGGGGACCAAAAACATTCAGTACTTC.

The chain couples TRBV30 to TRBJ1-1, with 8 bases fitting TRBD1. After removal of 1 base from V and 1 base from J, the junction contained 2 bases not matched to a gene. The length of the CDR3 is 14 residues. CDR1 is GTSNPN, CDR2 SVGIG, per germline (reference sequence). The CDR3 reads CAWSGGTGNTEAFF. The DNA of the CDR3 is TGTGCCTGGAGTGGGGGGACAGGGAACACTGAAGCTTTCTTT.

The V call is TRBV30, the J call TRBJ1-2; D not resolved. V lost 5 bases to trimming and J lost 0 bases, with 19 bases between them. Looked up from germline, CDR1 is GTSNPN and CDR2 is SVGIG (reference sequence). The CDR3 extends over 16 amino acids. This chain's CDR3 is CAWGPRPGSPNYGYTF. The CDR3 bases are TGTGCCTGGGGCCCTCGTCCAGGCAGTCCTAACTATGGCTACACCTTC.

V gene TRBV18 combines with J gene TRBJ1-1; no definite D call. Trimming took 3 bases from V and 3 from J, leaving 8 bases between them. Germline CDR1 KGHSH, CDR2 LQKENI. The CDR3 extends over 13 amino acids. Written as DNA, the CDR3 is TGTGCCAGCTCACCGCGGAAAGACACTGAAGCTTTCTTT. Protein: CASSPRKDTEAFF.

The chain is built from TRBV7-3 and TRBJ2-5; TRBD1 aligns across 8 bases. V trimming: 6 bases; J trimming: 5 bases; junction bases outside the gene matches: 5. The CDR3 is made up of 13 amino acids. Germline-derived CDR1 and CDR2 are SGHTA and FQGTGA. CDR3: CASSTGGGETQYF. The CDR3, as DNA: TGTGCCAGCAGTACAGGGGGTGGGGAGACCCAGTACTTC.

The chain has TRBV9 and TRBJ2-7; 12 bases map to TRBD2. The CDR3 is 18 amino acids. The trim removed 4 bases at V and 9 bases at J, leaving 20 bases unmatched. In germline, CDR1 is SGDLS, CDR2 YYNGEE. The CDR3 spells CASSPWGASGRAGFWQYV. For the CDR3, the DNA is TGTGCCAGCAGCCCCTGGGGAGCTAGCGGGAGGGCCGGGTTTTGGCAGTACGTC.

This clone was seen only once. V gene TRBV7-7 combines with J gene TRBJ2-5; 11 positions match TRBD2. The V gene end was trimmed by 4 bases and the J gene end by 4 bases; junction bases not matched to a gene: 5. The CDR3 runs 15 residues. Germline-derived CDR1 and CDR2 are SSHAT and FNYEAQ (reference sequence). CDR3 in amino acids: CASSSLAGGGETQYF. In nucleotides, the CDR3 is TGTGCCAGCAGCTCCCTAGCGGGAGGCGGAGAGACCCAGTACTTC.

The chain carries TRBV19 and TRBJ1-1; 7 bases align to TRBD1. Germline V gene sequence: CDR1 LNHDA, CDR2 SQIVND (reference sequence). This CDR3 contains 18 residues. Germline trimming cut 7 bases from V and 5 bases from J; bases unmatched to any gene: 22. CDR3: CASISFSGQTTRRTEAFF. In DNA form, the CDR3 reads TGTGCCAGTATTTCCTTCTCGGGACAGACTACCCGGAGGACTGAAGCTTTCTTT.

The V and J genes are TRBV10-3 and TRBJ2-7; a possible D gene is TRBD2 (9 bases). Trimming pared 5 bases from V and 4 bases from J, leaving 27 bases between. Per the germline V gene, CDR1 is ENHRY and CDR2 is SYGVKD. The CDR3 loop spans 18 amino acids. The DNA for the CDR3 is TGTGCCATCAGTCAGACAGGGGAGGGTAGCGGGAGTCGTTACGAGCAGTACGTC. Translating it yields CAISQTGEGSGSRYEQYV.

The V and J genes are TRBV19 and TRBJ1-3; D might be TRBD1 (6 bases). CDR1 and CDR2 (germline): LNHDA, SQIVND (reference sequence). V lost 8 bases, J lost 8 bases, and 22 bases lay in between. The CDR3 sequence is 15 residues long. CDR3 sequence: CASFTSHRVTDTIYF. The CDR3 DNA sequence: TGTGCCAGTTTCACCTCGCACAGGGTTACGGACACCATATATTTT.

As concerns this clone: The sample has other DNA sequences that encode this CDR3 too. The chain has TRBV9 and TRBJ1-2, with 8 nucleotides matching TRBD1. The CDR3 has 13 residues. The germline gives CDR1 SGDLS, CDR2 YYNGEE. J gave up 4 bases and V 2 bases, and 1 base lay outside the gene matches. DNA of the CDR3: TGTGCCAGCAGCGTCGGGACAGGCTATGGCTACACCTTC. This gives the protein CASSVGTGYGYTF.

The V and J genes are TRBV28 and TRBJ2-1; D may be TRBD2 (6 bases). There are 15 residues in the CDR3. Trimming removed 5 bases from V and 7 bases from J, with 18 bases in between. Germline CDR1 MDHEN, CDR2 SYDVKM. As DNA, the CDR3 is TGTGCCAGCAGTCTCGGGAGCTTTATCCTAAATGAGCAGTTCTTC. It is translated as CASSLGSFILNEQFF. Supplemented by reference TRBV28 and TRBJ2-1, the full variable domain reads DVKVTQSSRYLVKRTGEKVFLECVQDMDHENMFWYRQDPGLGLRLIYFSYDVKMKEKGDIPEGYSVSREKKERFSLILESASTNQTSMYLCASSLGSFILNEQFFGPGTRLTVL.